This is a list of T cell receptor beta chains from one sample in a study of cytomegalovirus exposure and HLA in healthy donors. Data came from immunoSEQ multiplex PCR; TCRdb stores just in-frame clones and leaves some out. The sample gives more than 110,000 clones, around 79% of which show up once; about 3% is in the top ten. The sequencing sample was made of PBMCs. All receptors derive from a female donor in good health and CMV-seronegative. Each CDR3 is given with its conserved first and last residue. The order of the fields is J gene, V gene, D gene, clone size, CDR3 protein, CDR3 DNA. A D gene is named only where the DNA matches it firmly. Some rows have no size entry. The others give once, few or many, or a class for an expanded clone.

>TRBJ2-7|TRBV29-1|.|.
CSAIGGAPYEQYF
TGCAGCGCCATAGGGGGGGCTCCCTACGAGCAGTACTTC
>TRBJ2-6|TRBV27|.|.
CASSLSGPWLSGANVLTF
TGTGCCAGCAGTTTATCTGGCCCATGGCTTTCTGGGGCCAACGTCCTGACTTTC
>TRBJ2-1|TRBV7-2|TRBD2|.
CASTRTSGGDEQFF
TGTGCCAGCACCCGGACTAGCGGGGGTGATGAGCAGTTCTTC
>TRBJ2-5|TRBV23-1|.|.
CATGRWQETQYF
TGCGCCACAGGAAGGTGGCAAGAGACCCAGTACTTC
>TRBJ1-1|TRBV6-6|TRBD1|.
CASSRLQGSNTEAFF
TGTGCCAGCAGCCGCCTACAGGGGTCTAACACTGAAGCTTTCTTT
>TRBJ2-1|TRBV2|TRBD2|.
CATSGTSGYNEQFF
TGTGCCACTTCCGGGACTAGCGGGTACAATGAGCAGTTCTTC
>TRBJ2-2|TRBV6-5|.|.
CASRPNQGHGELFF
TGTGCCAGCAGGCCTAACCAGGGTCACGGGGAGCTGTTTTTT
>TRBJ1-3|TRBV5-8|TRBD1|.
CASSTGTGWTGNTIYF
TGTGCCAGCAGCACCGGGACAGGATGGACTGGAAACACCATATATTTT
>TRBJ2-7|TRBV11-3|TRBD2|.
CASSLTGTSGLGVSYEQYF
TGTGCCAGCAGCTTAACCGGGACTAGCGGTCTGGGGGTCTCCTACGAGCAGTACTTC
>TRBJ2-3|TRBV5-4|TRBD1|few
CASRRDRAADTQYF
TGTGCCAGCAGGAGGGACAGGGCCGCAGATACGCAGTATTTT
>TRBJ1-2|TRBV27|TRBD1|.
CASSGGQDYGYTF
TGTGCCAGCAGTGGGGGACAGGACTATGGCTACACCTTC
>TRBJ2-5|TRBV18|.|.
CASSPPGTQYF
TGTGCCAGCTCCCCCCCGGGGACCCAGTACTTC
>TRBJ2-5|TRBV9|TRBD2|.
CASSVGGGVGETQYF
TGTGCCAGCAGCGTAGGCGGGGGGGTTGGGGAGACCCAGTACTTC
>TRBJ1-4|TRBV4-3|.|many
CASSQDTNSEKLFF
TGCGCCAGCAGCCAGGACACTAATTCTGAAAAACTGTTTTTT
>TRBJ2-5|TRBV5-6|TRBD2|few
CASSLSGGTQYF
TGTGCCAGCAGCTTGTCGGGAGGGACCCAGTACTTC
>TRBJ2-2|TRBV7-2|.|.
CASSLARGGGELFF
TGTGCCAGCAGCTTAGCAAGGGGAGGCGGGGAGCTGTTTTTT
>TRBJ2-5|TRBV11-2|TRBD2|.
CASGREEETQYF
TGTGCCAGCGGGCGGGAGGAAGAGACCCAGTACTTC
>TRBJ1-4|TRBV28|.|.
CASRTGTREKLFF
TGTGCCAGCAGGACCGGGACTCGTGAAAAACTGTTTTTT
>TRBJ2-7|TRBV30|.|.
CAWSATGPPAYEQYF
TGTGCCTGGAGCGCTACAGGGCCACCGGCCTACGAGCAGTACTTC
>TRBJ1-2|TRBV4-1|.|.
CASSHAGQAFYGYTF
TGCGCCAGCAGCCACGCTGGACAAGCCTTCTATGGCTACACCTTC
>TRBJ2-5|TRBV7-2|TRBD1|.
CASRLSGQGRIPQYF
TGTGCCAGCAGACTTAGCGGACAGGGGAGGATCCCCCAGTACTTC
>TRBJ2-1|TRBV6-6|TRBD1|few
CASSEDRYNEQFF
TGTGCCAGCAGTGAGGACAGGTACAATGAGCAGTTCTTC